Listed here are 15 T cell receptor beta chains from one sample, sequenced in a study of monozygotic twins with inflammatory bowel disease. TCRdb processed the 5' RACE reads again and assigns one entry to each CDR3 protein, with no DNA. Found here are about 300,000 distinct CDR3 sequences; the top ten clones hold approximately 5.4%. Sequenced sample: blood. The receptors come from a human donor with ulcerative colitis or Crohn's disease, or a healthy co-twin of an affected twin (not recorded which).

The chain is built from TRBV4-3 and TRBJ2-3. Germline CDR1 is LGHNA and CDR2 is YSLEER. This CDR3 contains 18 residues. CDR3 amino acids: CASSQDLRRPSITDTQYF.

This rearrangement joins TRBV6-1 to TRBJ2-3; TCRdb returns TRBD1, unconfirmable since there is no DNA. Germline V lookup: CDR1 MNHNS, CDR2 SASEGT. This CDR3 has 16 residues. Here the CDR3 reads CASSLAGTGGLDTQYF.

V is TRBV10-3 and J is TRBJ2-7. Germline CDR1 ENHRY, CDR2 SYGVKD. This CDR3 spans 14 amino acids. The CDR3 here is CAISELGQTYEQYF.

The chain uses TRBV20-1 and TRBJ1-2. Per germline, CDR1 DFQATT and CDR2 SNEGSKA (reference sequence). The CDR3 consists of 13 residues. Here the CDR3 reads CSASSSFGYGYTF.

The chain recombines TRBV7-3 with TRBJ2-3; there is no DNA to check the TCRdb D call of TRBD2. Per germline, CDR1 SGHTA and CDR2 FQGTGA. The CDR3 spans 14 residues. CDR3 sequence reads: CASSLTTPPHTQYF.

The CDR3 is CASSPLTGAPFGAFF. The chain recombines TRBV5-6 with TRBJ1-1; as DNA is missing, the TRBD1 call by TCRdb cannot be tested. The CDR3 loop spans 15 amino acids. Germline V lookup: CDR1 SGHDT, CDR2 YYEEEE.

V gene TRBV30 combines with J gene TRBJ1-6. Germline V gene sequence: CDR1 GTSNPN, CDR2 SVGIG (reference sequence). The CDR3 contains 14 residues. CDR3: CAWSVQGTGSPLHF.

CDR3: CASSQDHMSSIYYNEQFF. The V and J genes are TRBV4-3 and TRBJ2-1; TCRdb indicates TRBD2, and absent DNA this call remains unverified. The CDR3 is 18 residues long. CDR1 LGHNA and CDR2 YSLEER come from the germline V gene.

This chain connects TRBV5-1 to TRBJ2-3; TCRdb indicates TRBD1, and absent DNA this call remains unverified. CDR1 is SGHRS, CDR2 YFSETQ, per germline. The CDR3 is 14 residues long. CDR3 sequence reads: CASSLWGQTDTQYF.

J is TRBJ2-7 and V is TRBV9; TCRdb indicates TRBD1, and absent DNA this call remains unverified. The CDR3 is 15 amino acids. Germline loops: CDR1 SGDLS, CDR2 YYNGEE. The CDR3 reads CASSPSPGQYYEQYF.

The V and J genes are TRBV6-6 and TRBJ1-1. Germline assignment: CDR1 MNHNY and CDR2 SVGAGI (reference sequence). The length of the CDR3 is 14 residues. Here the CDR3 reads CASSRDRMNTEAFF.

V gene TRBV24-1 combines with J gene TRBJ2-7; no DNA is available, so the TRBD1 call from TCRdb remains unchecked. The CDR3 covers 12 residues. The germline gives CDR1 KGHDR, CDR2 SFDVKD. This CDR3 reads CATASDIYEQYF.

The CDR3 protein is CASSLDGGSPLHF. V gene TRBV7-3 combines with J gene TRBJ1-6; as DNA is missing, the TRBD1 call by TCRdb cannot be tested. CDR1 and CDR2 (germline): SGHTA, FQGTGA. The CDR3 spans 13 residues.

This chain's CDR3 is CASSESGTKTYEQYF. This sequence joins TRBV25-1 and TRBJ2-7; TCRdb's D gene call, TRBD1, goes unchecked for lack of DNA. The CDR3 sequence is 15 residues long. The V gene's germline CDR1 is MGHDK and CDR2 SYGVNS.

The CDR3 here is CASKLGQNYEQYF. The rearrangement uses TRBV6-5 and TRBJ2-7; TCRdb's assignment of TRBD1 cannot be checked, as there is no DNA. The CDR3 has 13 residues. Germline lookup yields CDR1 MNHEY and CDR2 SVGAGI.